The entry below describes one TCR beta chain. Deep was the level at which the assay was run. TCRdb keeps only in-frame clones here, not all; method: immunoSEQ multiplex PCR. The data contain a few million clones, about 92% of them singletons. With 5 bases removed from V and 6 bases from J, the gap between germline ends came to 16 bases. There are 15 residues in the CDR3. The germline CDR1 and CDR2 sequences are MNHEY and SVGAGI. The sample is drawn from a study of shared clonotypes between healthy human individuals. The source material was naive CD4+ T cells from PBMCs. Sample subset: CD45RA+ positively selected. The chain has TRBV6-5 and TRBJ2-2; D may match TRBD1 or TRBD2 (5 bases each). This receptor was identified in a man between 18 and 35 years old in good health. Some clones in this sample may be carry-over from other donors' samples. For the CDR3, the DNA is TGTGCCAGCAGTCGAAGCAGAGGGGCGGCCGGGGAGCTGTTTTTT. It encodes CASSRSRGAAGELFF.